Shown below are 18 T cell receptor beta chains from a single sample sequenced in a study of cytomegalovirus exposure and HLA in healthy donors. 60 Vbeta and 13 Jbeta primers were used in PCR. The protocol was immunoSEQ multiplex PCR, while the TCRdb copy is restricted to in-frame clones and leaves out a portion. The sample lists fewer than 200,000 clones, approximately 74% seen once, with more than 2.5% in the top ten. The material sequenced was PBMCs. Source of these receptors: a young woman in good health and CMV-seronegative.

V gene TRBV28 combines with J gene TRBJ2-2, with D possibly TRBD2 on 6 matching bases. This CDR3 comprises 14 residues. CDR1 and CDR2 (germline): MDHEN, SYDVKM. The V gene lost 4 bases and the J gene lost 6 bases, with 12 bases spanning the gap. DNA of the CDR3: TGTGCCAGCAGTTATGGGACTCACGCCGGGGAGCTGTTTTTT. This encodes CASSYGTHAGELFF.

This sequence joins TRBV9 and TRBJ2-7, with TRBD2 as a possible D gene (5 bases). The CDR3 length is 16 residues. Trimming shortened V by 3 bases and J by 5 bases, and 21 bases separated the two germline ends. Germline CDR1 and CDR2: SGDLS and YYNGEE. Written as DNA, the CDR3 is TGTGCCAGCAGCGCCTTGCCGGGAAACAGTGGGAACGAGCAGTACTTC. Amino acid sequence: CASSALPGNSGNEQYF.

V usage is TRBV28 and J usage is TRBJ1-5; 7 nucleotides align to TRBD1. CDR1 MDHEN and CDR2 SYDVKM come from the germline V gene. The CDR3 runs to 17 residues. V gave up 6 bases and J gave up 2 bases; unmatched junction bases: 13. The CDR3 bases are TGTGCCAGCAGCTCGGGAAAGGGGGCTTATGGCAATCAGCCCCAGCATTTT. It codes for CASSSGKGAYGNQPQHF.

The CDR3 reads CAWSRDRFVDHGYTF. CDR3 in DNA: TGTGCCTGGAGCCGGGACAGATTTGTTGACCATGGCTACACCTTC. The V call is TRBV30, the J call TRBJ1-2; the match to TRBD1 covers 7 bases. V shed 3 bases and J 6 bases; nucleotides not matched to a gene: 13. Germline lookup yields CDR1 GTSNPN and CDR2 SVGIG (reference sequence). The CDR3 runs 15 residues.

This clone was counted only a few times. CDR3 DNA: TGTGCCAGCAGCCCATTCGGGCAGCCCCAGCATTTT. Its translation is CASSPFGQPQHF. V gene TRBV7-2 combines with J gene TRBJ1-5; D ambiguous. The CDR3 contains 12 residues. The V end lost 5 bases, the J end lost 7 bases, and 9 bases lay between the germline ends. Germline V gene lookup returns CDR1 SGHTA and CDR2 FQGNSA.

The chain links TRBV6-5 to TRBJ2-2; TRBD2 matches at 7 bases. This CDR3 comprises 13 residues. Trimming at V came to 8 bases and at J to 4 bases, leaving 4 bases not matched to a gene. The V gene's germline CDR1 is MNHEY and CDR2 SVGAGI. The DNA of the CDR3 is TGTGCCAGCGGTGGACTAGTCACCGGGGAGCTGTTTTTT. It codes for CASGGLVTGELFF.

The rearrangement uses TRBV2 and TRBJ2-5, with D tentatively TRBD1 (6 bases). The last part of the DNA fits TRBJ2-7 better; the J call may be wrong. Germline V lookup: CDR1 SNHLY, CDR2 FYNNEI. The CDR3 is 15 amino acids. The chain's CDR3 is CASSATGFGTYEQYF. The CDR3 nucleotides are TGTGCCAGCAGTGCCACAGGGTTCGGAACCTACGAGCAGTACTTC.

The chain combines TRBV27 with TRBJ2-7; 7 bases line up with TRBD1. CDR3 length: 15 amino acids. CDR1 is MNHEY and CDR2 is SMNVEV in the germline V gene (reference sequence). Trimming cost V 4 bases and J 3 bases; bases outside gene matches: 9. CDR3 sequence (DNA): TGTGCCAGCAGTTCACGACAGGGTCTTGTCTACGAGCAGTACTTC. Residues: CASSSRQGLVYEQYF.

The chain combines TRBV5-4 with TRBJ1-4, with D perhaps TRBD1 (5 bases). Trimming pared 4 bases from V and 8 bases from J, leaving 12 bases between. Germline CDR1 reads SGHNT; CDR2 reads YYREEE (reference sequence). The CDR3 length is 13 residues. In nucleotides, the CDR3 is TGTGCCAGCAGCCCTTGGACATCCGAAAAACTGTTTTTT. As protein: CASSPWTSEKLFF.

V usage is TRBV27 and J usage is TRBJ2-7; TRBD2 aligns across 8 bases. This CDR3 spans 12 amino acids. J was trimmed by 6 bases and V by 6 bases; bases with no gene match: 4. In germline, CDR1 is MNHEY, CDR2 SMNVEV (reference sequence). The CDR3 is CASRQGLGEQYF. DNA for the CDR3: TGTGCCAGCAGACAGGGACTAGGCGAGCAGTACTTC.

The rearrangement joins TRBV9 to TRBJ2-1; 10 bases map to TRBD1. The length of the CDR3 is 16 residues. Germline V gives CDR1 SGDLS, CDR2 YYNGEE. V trimming: 3 bases; J trimming: 6 bases; junction bases outside the gene matches: 9. This chain's CDR3 is CASSGTRQGASNEQFF. CDR3 DNA sequence: TGTGCCAGCAGCGGGACGCGACAGGGGGCTAGCAATGAGCAGTTCTTC.

The V call is TRBV28, the J call TRBJ1-1; 11 nucleotides match TRBD1. The CDR3 runs 16 residues. Per the germline V gene, CDR1 is MDHEN and CDR2 is SYDVKM. V lost 5 bases and J lost 0; bases outside the gene matches: 5. DNA of the CDR3: TGTGCCAGCAGTAGGGGACAGGGGGTTGTGAACACTGAAGCTTTCTTT. The encoded protein is CASSRGQGVVNTEAFF. The full variable domain, with the rest looked up from reference TRBV28 and TRBJ1-1, is DVKVTQSSRYLVKRTGEKVFLECVQDMDHENMFWYRQDPGLGLRLIYFSYDVKMKEKGDIPEGYSVSREKKERFSLILESASTNQTSMYLCASSRGQGVVNTEAFFGQGTRLTVV.

The chain uses TRBV5-4 and TRBJ2-1; tentative D call: TRBD1 (5 bases). The CDR3 runs 15 residues. The germline V gene has CDR1 SGHNT and CDR2 YYREEE (reference sequence). The V end lost 4 bases, the J end lost 5 bases, and 16 bases lay between the germline ends. The CDR3 sequence is CASSATPTANNEQFF. The CDR3 DNA sequence: TGTGCCAGCAGCGCGACTCCGACAGCAAACAATGAGCAGTTCTTC.

DNA for the CDR3: TGTGCCAGCAGTGAATATGGTCAGGGGAATGAGCAGTTCTTC. Translating gives CASSEYGQGNEQFF. The J gene is TRBJ2-1, the V gene TRBV25-1; maybe TRBD1 (6 bases). V lost 0 bases to trimming and J lost 7 bases, with 10 bases between them. This CDR3 has 14 residues. Germline loops: CDR1 MGHDK, CDR2 SYGVNS.

The rearrangement uses TRBV14 and TRBJ2-4; possibly TRBD2 for D (5 bases). The CDR3 is made up of 16 amino acids. V dropped 0 bases and J dropped 12 bases, with 21 bases sitting between them. Germline CDR1 reads SGHDN; CDR2 reads FVKESK. The CDR3 reads CASSQDWEILRAGQYF. Here the CDR3 DNA reads TGTGCCAGCAGCCAAGATTGGGAAATCCTTCGGGCGGGTCAGTACTTC.

The rearrangement links TRBV11-2 to TRBJ1-5; the match to TRBD1 covers 8 bases. Germline values: CDR1 SGHAT, CDR2 FQNNGV. V trimming: 5 bases; J trimming: 0 bases; junction bases outside the gene matches: 9. The CDR3 covers 17 residues. CDR3 bases: TGTGCCAGCAGCACCGGGACAGGAGGTTTTAGCAATCAGCCCCAGCATTTT. Translating it yields CASSTGTGGFSNQPQHF.

The rearrangement uses TRBV19 and TRBJ2-5; 7 positions agree with TRBD2. The germline CDR1 and CDR2 sequences are LNHDA and SQIVND (reference sequence). There are 14 residues in the CDR3. The J segment lost 5 bases and the V segment lost 5 bases, leaving 8 bases of the junction unmatched. The CDR3: CASSPGGFRETQYF. The CDR3 nucleotides read TGTGCCAGTAGTCCCGGGGGGTTCAGGGAGACCCAGTACTTC.

This clone came up once. The V call is TRBV10-1, the J call TRBJ2-4; possibly TRBD1 for D (6 bases). The germline V and J ends were trimmed by 6 bases and 0 bases, with 12 bases remaining between them. Germline V CDR1 and CDR2: WNHNN, SYGVQD (reference sequence). CDR3 length equals 15 residues. CDR3 in amino acids: CASSDRCLAKNIQYF. CDR3 DNA sequence: TGCGCCAGCAGCGACAGGTGCCTAGCCAAAAACATTCAGTACTTC.